These 24 T cell receptor beta chains were sequenced from one sample in a study of T cell responses to AZD1222 COVID-19 vaccine. Clones were sequenced by immunoSEQ multiplex PCR, and TCRdb holds only the in-frame ones, with some missing. The sample has about 130,000 clones, 90% seen once. This material consisted of peripheral blood, taken on day 0 of AZD1222 vaccination. The origin of the receptors is an adult in good health.

The V call is TRBV2, the J call TRBJ2-2; D unresolved. CDR3 length: 15 residues. Trimming removed 1 base at V and 0 bases at J, with 6 bases between. CDR1 is SNHLY and CDR2 is FYNNEI in the germline V gene. CDR3 residues: CASSEGSANTGELFF. The CDR3 DNA sequence: TGTGCCAGCAGTGAAGGCTCTGCGAACACCGGGGAGCTGTTTTTT.

The chain joins TRBV9 to TRBJ2-3; the match to TRBD2 covers 7 bases. CDR1 SGDLS and CDR2 YYNGEE come from the germline V gene. V was clipped by 7 bases and J by 2 bases; unmatched bases: 4. The CDR3 is 13 amino acids. For the CDR3, the DNA is TGTGCCAGCGCTAGCGGACTCACAGATACGCAGTATTTT. Encoded protein: CASASGLTDTQYF.

The rearrangement links TRBV19 to TRBJ2-7, with D possibly matching TRBD2 (5 bases). Trimming stripped 3 bases from V and 0 bases from J, with 12 bases between. This CDR3 is 15 amino acids long. CDR1 is LNHDA, CDR2 SQIVND, per germline (reference sequence). The CDR3 nucleotides are TGTGCCAGTAGTATTGGAGGAGAGAGCTCCTACGAGCAGTACTTC. This translates into CASSIGGESSYEQYF.

The genes are TRBV28 and TRBJ2-5; the match to TRBD2 covers 8 bases. The junction had 13 bases not matched to a gene; V was cut back by 5 bases and J by 2 bases. This CDR3 is 17 amino acids long. Germline V gene lookup returns CDR1 MDHEN and CDR2 SYDVKM. CDR3: CASSPRGGAYGQETQYF. The CDR3 bases are TGTGCCAGCAGTCCCCGGGGGGGGGCCTATGGACAAGAGACCCAGTACTTC.

Here the CDR3 DNA reads TGTGCCAGTAGTGTCGGACAGGGGGTCTATGGCTACACCTTC. Translating it yields CASSVGQGVYGYTF. The chain uses TRBV19 and TRBJ1-2; 10 nucleotides align to TRBD1. The CDR3 is 14 amino acids. The ends lost 5 bases at V and 4 bases at J; junction bases unmatched: 4. Germline V CDR1 and CDR2: LNHDA, SQIVND (reference sequence).

The genes are TRBV7-9 and TRBJ1-1; no clear D. The CDR3 is made up of 11 amino acids. The V and J ends lost 6 bases and 5 bases respectively, with 7 bases between them. Germline V gene data show CDR1 as SEHNR and CDR2 as FQNEAQ (reference sequence). DNA for the CDR3: TGTGCCAGCAGGGCGCGGACTGAAGCTTTCTTT. Its translation: CASRARTEAFF.

The rearrangement links TRBV5-1 to TRBJ1-4; D gene unclear. Trimming cost V 4 bases and J 6 bases, with 10 bases left between them. Germline CDR1 reads SGHRS; CDR2 reads YFSETQ. The CDR3 has 13 residues. The CDR3 region is CASSAPNHEKLFF. CDR3 coding DNA: TGCGCCAGCAGCGCTCCGAACCATGAAAAACTGTTTTTT.

This clone was found once. As DNA, the CDR3 is TGTGCCAGCGGTGGGCTAGTTTACCACGAGCAGTACTTC. Translated, it gives CASGGLVYHEQYF. The chain carries TRBV28 and TRBJ2-7; no definite D call. Trimming removed 8 bases from V and 5 bases from J, with 16 bases in between. Germline-derived CDR1 and CDR2 are MDHEN and SYDVKM. The CDR3 runs to 13 residues. Complete variable domain (other parts from reference TRBV28 and TRBJ2-7): DVKVTQSSRYLVKRTGEKVFLECVQDMDHENMFWYRQDPGLGLRLIYFSYDVKMKEKGDIPEGYSVSREKKERFSLILESASTNQTSMYLCASGGLVYHEQYFGPGTRLTVT.

The chain employs TRBV13 and TRBJ1-6, with 9 bases fitting TRBD1. Germline CDR1 is PRHDT and CDR2 is FYEKMQ (reference sequence). The CDR3 is 15 residues long. J was trimmed by 6 bases and V by 3 bases; bases with no gene match: 3. Here the CDR3 reads CASSLGGQGNSPLHF. The CDR3 DNA is TGTGCCAGCAGCTTGGGGGGACAGGGTAATTCACCCCTCCACTTT.

The CDR3: CASSQSGGSYNEQFF. The CDR3 DNA reads TGTGCCAGCAGCCAATCGGGGGGGTCCTACAATGAGCAGTTCTTC. The chain is built from TRBV7-2 and TRBJ2-1, with TRBD2 identical over 8 bases. V lost 5 bases to trimming and J lost 1 base; unmatched junction nucleotides: 4. The CDR3 is 15 residues long. Germline V lookup: CDR1 SGHTA, CDR2 FQGNSA.

The V call is TRBV11-2, the J call TRBJ2-7, with D possibly being TRBD2 (7 bases). CDR1 is SGHAT, CDR2 FQNNGV, per germline. V was shortened by 1 base and J by 5 bases, with 18 bases between the two germline ends. This CDR3 has 16 amino acids. CDR3 residues: CASSLGGTGGLNEQYF. In nucleotides, the CDR3 is TGTGCCAGCAGCTTAGGGGGAACCGGGGGGCTCAACGAGCAGTACTTC.

This chain uses TRBV7-9 with TRBJ2-7, with 9 bases aligning to TRBD1. Trimming cost V 7 bases and J 5 bases; bases outside gene matches: 15. The V gene's germline CDR1 is SEHNR and CDR2 FQNEAQ (reference sequence). There are 16 residues in the CDR3. The CDR3, as DNA: TGTGCCAGCACCCCCCCCGGCGCGGACAGGGGAGACGAGCAGTACTTC. It is translated as CASTPPGADRGDEQYF.

V gene TRBV24-1 combines with J gene TRBJ1-2, with D possibly matching TRBD1 (6 bases). CDR3 length: 16 residues. Germline V gene sequence: CDR1 KGHDR, CDR2 SFDVKD. Trimming removed 5 bases at V and 10 bases at J, with 25 bases between. The CDR3 sequence is CATSGTGTKTPEYYTF. CDR3 nucleotides: TGTGCCACCAGTGGTACAGGGACAAAAACCCCGGAGTACTACACCTTC.

V gene TRBV27 combines with J gene TRBJ2-7; a possible D gene is TRBD2 (5 bases). CDR1 and CDR2 (germline): MNHEY, SMNVEV (reference sequence). V lost 9 bases and J 1 base, leaving 16 bases between the germline ends. This CDR3 has 14 residues. Here the CDR3 DNA reads TGTGCCAGTGCTTATGCTGGGGAGTCCTACGAGCAGTACTTC. Its protein is CASAYAGESYEQYF.

The chain uses TRBV19 and TRBJ1-1; 7 bases agree with TRBD1. Germline-derived CDR1 and CDR2 are LNHDA and SQIVND (reference sequence). The length of the CDR3 is 13 residues. Germline trimming cut 11 bases from V and 0 bases from J; bases unmatched to any gene: 6. The CDR3 coding sequence is TGTGCCGTTAACAGGGGCCTGAACACTGAAGCTTTCTTT. It translates to CAVNRGLNTEAFF.

J is TRBJ2-7 and V is TRBV10-1; D uncertain. Trimming took off 10 bases at V and 0 bases at J, with 16 bases between the two ends. The CDR3 totals 14 residues. Germline V CDR1 and CDR2: WNHNN, SYGVQD (reference sequence). The CDR3 DNA reads as TGCGCCACAGTTCCCGGTGGGAACTCCTACGAGCAGTACTTC. This gives the protein CATVPGGNSYEQYF.

V and J are TRBV18 and TRBJ1-4; maybe TRBD1 (5 bases). The CDR3 has 12 amino acids. Germline V gene lookup returns CDR1 KGHSH and CDR2 LQKENI. V lost 3 bases and J lost 16, with 15 bases in between. CDR3 loop: CASSPTGTHKFF. CDR3 DNA sequence: TGTGCCAGCTCACCGACCGGGACCCACAAGTTTTTT.

The chain links TRBV4-2 to TRBJ1-6, with D uncertain. Germline-derived CDR1 and CDR2 are LGHNA and YNFKEQ. This CDR3 comprises 17 residues. Trimming removed 4 bases from V and 8 bases from J, with 21 bases in between. CDR3 region: CASSLKIGDFLYSPLHF. The CDR3, as DNA: TGTGCCAGCAGCCTAAAAATCGGGGATTTTCTTTATTCACCCCTCCACTTT.

Comment on this clone: Other DNA sequences from this sample encode an identical CDR3 as well. The chain links TRBV7-8 to TRBJ2-7; D is unclear. CDR1 and CDR2 from the germline V gene are SGHVS and FQNEAQ. This CDR3 is built from 11 residues. Trimming cost V 1 base and J 5 bases, with 3 bases left between them. CDR3 nucleotide sequence: TGTGCCAGCAGCTTAGTAGACGAGCAGTACTTC. Translated: CASSLVDEQYF.

V usage is TRBV10-2 and J usage is TRBJ1-1, with TRBD1 identical over 8 bases. Germline V gene sequence: CDR1 WSHSY, CDR2 SAAADI. This CDR3 contains 14 residues. V was clipped by 3 bases and J by 1 base; unmatched bases: 1. The CDR3 sequence is CASSEGQGNTEAFF. Written as DNA, the CDR3 is TGCGCCAGCAGTGAAGGACAGGGGAACACTGAAGCTTTCTTT.

The chain employs TRBV4-1 and TRBJ1-1; D is uncertain. This CDR3 spans 16 amino acids. The V end was cut by 1 base, the J end by 1 base, with 13 bases between. Germline V gene data show CDR1 as MGHRA and CDR2 as YSYEKL. CDR3 DNA sequence: TGCGCCAGCAGCCAAGTGTCCGGCTTCGGGAACACTGAAGCTTTCTTT. It specifies CASSQVSGFGNTEAFF.

J is TRBJ2-2 and V is TRBV5-4; 8 bases map to TRBD1. The CDR3 is 15 residues long. The V gene end was trimmed by 5 bases and the J gene end by 1 base; junction bases not matched to a gene: 4. Germline assignment: CDR1 SGHNT and CDR2 YYREEE (reference sequence). The CDR3: CASSSGTGNTGELFF. CDR3 nucleotide sequence: TGTGCCAGCAGTTCCGGGACAGGGAACACCGGGGAGCTGTTTTTT.

The chain employs TRBV5-1 and TRBJ2-5; D possibly corresponds to TRBD1 (6 bases). The CDR3 has 14 residues. V shed 0 bases and J shed 5 bases, with 11 bases lying between them. CDR1 SGHRS and CDR2 YFSETQ come from the germline V gene. CDR3 region: CASSLAGAGETQYF. The CDR3 DNA sequence: TGCGCCAGCAGCTTGGCAGGGGCTGGGGAGACCCAGTACTTC.

This chain joins TRBV11-2 and TRBJ1-6; tentatively, D is TRBD1 (5 bases). This CDR3 comprises 14 residues. Trimming removed 2 bases from V and 9 bases from J, with 11 bases in between. Looked up from germline, CDR1 is SGHAT and CDR2 is FQNNGV. The CDR3 region is CASSLLQESSPLHF. The CDR3 DNA sequence: TGTGCCAGCAGCTTACTACAGGAATCTTCACCCCTCCACTTT.